These 18 T cell receptor beta chains share one sample of origin, sequenced in a study of Ad26.COV2.S vaccination and SARS-CoV-2 variants. Treatment here: some 20 received Ad26.COV2.S at low or high dose, single or two shots; roughly 5 received placebo; per-sample allocation not given. Day 63 after the first vaccine or placebo injection was the time point for sampling. Produced via immunoSEQ multiplex PCR; TCRdb's table is partial and in-frame only. Of 300,000 to 500,000 clones in the sample, approximately 90% were seen once. The specimen comprised peripheral blood, sampled in a trial of Ad26.COV2.S vaccine versus placebo. The source is a person aged 18-60 years who received the Ad26.COV2.S COVID-19 vaccine or a placebo.

The gene calls are TRBV6-5 and TRBJ2-1; TRBD1 aligns across 9 bases. The germline V gene has CDR1 MNHEY and CDR2 SVGAGI. The CDR3 is made up of 15 amino acids. V was clipped by 8 bases and J by 6 bases; unmatched bases: 11. Written as DNA, the CDR3 is TGTGCCAGCTCGCATTCCGGGACAGGGACCAATGAGCAGTTCTTC. Amino acids: CASSHSGTGTNEQFF.

V gene TRBV18 combines with J gene TRBJ2-1; perhaps TRBD1 as D (5 bases). CDR1 KGHSH and CDR2 LQKENI come from the germline V gene. The length of the CDR3 is 16 residues. Trimming shortened V by 3 bases and J by 0 bases, and 12 bases separated the two germline ends. CDR3 sequence (DNA): TGTGCCAGCTCACCGCCGACAGCGAGCTCCTACAATGAGCAGTTCTTC. This codes for CASSPPTASSYNEQFF.

This clone was recorded once. The gene calls are TRBV9 and TRBJ2-5; tentatively, D is TRBD2 (6 bases). The V and J ends lost 4 bases and 7 bases respectively, with 26 bases between them. The CDR3 has 17 residues. Germline assignment: CDR1 SGDLS and CDR2 YYNGEE. The CDR3 loop reads CASSPSRPGDEKRTQYF. The CDR3 bases are TGTGCCAGCAGCCCTAGTCGTCCGGGGGACGAAAAGAGGACCCAGTACTTC.

This chain joins TRBV7-6 and TRBJ2-7, with D tentatively TRBD1 (5 bases). Trimming removed 6 bases from V and 3 bases from J, with 15 bases in between. CDR3 length: 14 residues. The germline V gene has CDR1 SGHVS and CDR2 FNYEAQ. CDR3 in DNA: TGTGCCAGCAGTTTAAGGTCACAGGACTACGAGCAGTACTTC. Its protein is CASSLRSQDYEQYF.

V is TRBV6-5 and J is TRBJ2-7, with TRBD1 identical over 8 bases. J lost 2 bases, V lost 6 bases, and 6 bases had no gene match. Germline CDR1 MNHEY, CDR2 SVGAGI. The length of the CDR3 is 14 residues. The DNA for the CDR3 is TGTGCCAGCAGGGGACAGGCCGTTACCTACGAGCAGTACTTC. This gives the protein CASRGQAVTYEQYF.

The chain combines TRBV5-4 with TRBJ1-2; a weak D match, TRBD1 (5 bases). V was shortened by 0 bases and J by 6 bases, with 18 bases between the two germline ends. The CDR3 length is 16 residues. Germline V gives CDR1 SGHNT, CDR2 YYREEE (reference sequence). CDR3 sequence reads: CASSLVGTEPINGYTF. The CDR3 DNA reads as TGTGCCAGCAGCTTGGTTGGGACGGAACCTATCAATGGCTACACCTTC.

The V call is TRBV2, the J call TRBJ1-5, with unresolved D. V was cut by 8 bases and J by 0 bases, with 11 bases left in between. Germline-derived CDR1 and CDR2 are SNHLY and FYNNEI. This CDR3 region has 14 residues. The CDR3 sequence: CASSSQLSNQPQHF. CDR3 DNA sequence: TGTGCCAGCTCCTCGCAGCTTAGCAATCAGCCCCAGCATTTT.

The V and J genes are TRBV4-2 and TRBJ2-3, with 11 bases fitting TRBD2. Trimming removed 3 bases from V and 1 base from J; junction bases left unmatched: 6. The CDR3 is made up of 17 amino acids. The germline V gene has CDR1 LGHNA and CDR2 YNFKEQ. CDR3: CASSHASGGPRTDTQYF. The CDR3 DNA reads as TGTGCCAGCAGCCACGCTAGCGGGGGGCCTCGCACAGATACGCAGTATTTT.

This clone was recorded once. The V call is TRBV6-5, the J call TRBJ1-1; 8 bases align to TRBD1. Germline trimming cut 6 bases from V and 1 base from J; bases unmatched to any gene: 7. Germline assignment: CDR1 MNHEY and CDR2 SVGAGI. The CDR3 covers 15 residues. The CDR3 region is CASSWDRRGNTEAFF. DNA of the CDR3: TGTGCCAGCAGCTGGGACAGGCGGGGGAACACTGAAGCTTTCTTT.

The chain couples TRBV5-6 to TRBJ2-5; D is unresolved. Germline lookup yields CDR1 SGHDT and CDR2 YYEEEE. Trimming pared 2 bases from V and 5 bases from J, leaving 13 bases between. The CDR3 loop spans 14 amino acids. CDR3 DNA sequence: TGTGCCAGCAGCTTTCGTACGTTGCGCGAGACCCAGTACTTC. This gives the protein CASSFRTLRETQYF.

The chain links TRBV18 to TRBJ1-4, with D unclear. The length of the CDR3 is 16 residues. Trimming stripped 2 bases from V and 5 bases from J, with 15 bases between. The V gene's germline CDR1 is KGHSH and CDR2 LQKENI. For the CDR3, the DNA is TGTGCCAGCTCACCAGGCCTCGGGAGGCGGAATGAAAAACTGTTTTTT. It translates to CASSPGLGRRNEKLFF.

CDR3 nucleotide sequence: TGCGCCAGCAGCCAAGGATACAGCGGGGACAGGACAGATACGCAGTATTTT. The encoded protein is CASSQGYSGDRTDTQYF. This chain uses TRBV4-3 with TRBJ2-3, with D perhaps matching TRBD1 (8 bases). CDR1 and CDR2 (germline): LGHNA, YSLEER. Trimming cost V 1 base and J 3 bases, with 17 bases left between them. There are 17 residues in the CDR3.

The chain uses TRBV28 and TRBJ1-4; a weak D match, TRBD1 (6 bases). There are 14 residues in the CDR3. V was trimmed by 5 bases and J by 7 bases, leaving 14 bases between them. Germline V gene data show CDR1 as MDHEN and CDR2 as SYDVKM. CDR3 in amino acids: CASSLGGLGEKLFF. The CDR3 DNA sequence: TGTGCCAGCAGTCTGGGGGGGCTCGGTGAAAAACTGTTTTTT.

The chain uses TRBV19 and TRBJ2-5, with D possibly being TRBD1 or TRBD2 (5 bases each). CDR1 is LNHDA, CDR2 SQIVND, per germline (reference sequence). Trimming removed 4 bases at V and 5 bases at J, with 11 bases between. There are 13 residues in the CDR3. The CDR3 region is CASSTLEGETQYF. In DNA form, the CDR3 reads TGTGCCAGTAGTACTCTTGAGGGGGAGACCCAGTACTTC. Combining the CDR3 with reference TRBV19 and TRBJ2-5 gives the whole variable domain DGGITQSPKYLFRKEGQNVTLSCEQNLNHDAMYWYRQDPGQGLRLIYYSQIVNDFQKGDIAEGYSVSREKKESFPLTVTSAQKNPTAFYLCASSTLEGETQYFGPGTRLLVL.

The chain recombines TRBV3-1 (or the pseudogene TRBV3-2) with TRBJ2-5; the D gene is possibly TRBD2 (5 bases). Germline V gene lookup returns CDR1 LGHDT and CDR2 YNNKEL (reference sequence). The ends were cut back, 6 bases at V and 5 bases at J, with 19 bases in the middle. The CDR3 runs 15 residues. This CDR3 is CASRTLSAGGETQYF. The CDR3 bases are TGTGCCAGCAGGACCCTTAGCGCCGGCGGGGAGACCCAGTACTTC.

The V gene is TRBV18, the J gene TRBJ1-1; D not resolved. The germline V and J ends were trimmed by 1 base and 4 bases, with 16 bases remaining between them. The CDR3 runs 16 residues. From germline, CDR1 is KGHSH and CDR2 LQKENI. The CDR3 sequence: CASSPLRVWQGTEAFF. The CDR3 DNA reads TGTGCCAGCTCACCACTCCGGGTCTGGCAAGGCACTGAAGCTTTCTTT.

The chain is built from TRBV14 and TRBJ1-2, with D hard to call. The V end lost 3 bases, the J end lost 6 bases, and 20 bases lay between the germline ends. The CDR3 covers 16 residues. Germline-derived CDR1 and CDR2 are SGHDN and FVKESK. The CDR3 spells CASSQTPGLDRDGYTF. For the CDR3, the DNA is TGTGCCAGCAGCCAGACTCCGGGTCTCGATCGGGATGGCTACACCTTC.

This clone was detected only once. The J gene is TRBJ2-7, the V gene TRBV7-2; 8 bases are shared with TRBD1. This CDR3 has 14 amino acids. With 5 bases clipped from V and 4 bases from J, the junction kept 7 bases outside the gene matches. Germline lookup yields CDR1 SGHTA and CDR2 FQGNSA. CDR3 amino acids: CASSGTGPPYEQYF. The CDR3 bases are TGTGCCAGCAGCGGGACAGGCCCCCCATACGAGCAGTACTTC.